One and the same sample provided the 18 T cell receptor beta chains below, sequenced in a study of T cell responses to AZD1222 COVID-19 vaccine. Sequenced by immunoSEQ multiplex PCR; TCRdb stores in-frame clones only, minus some. The sample includes 83,000 or so clones, 85% to 95% of them seen just once. Sequenced material: peripheral blood, taken 28 days after the second AZD1222 dose. These receptors all stem from an adult who received the AZD1222 COVID-19 vaccine.

The chain couples TRBV19 to TRBJ1-1; D may be TRBD1 (6 bases). This CDR3 region has 13 residues. Trimming stripped 7 bases from V and 1 base from J, with 10 bases between. CDR1 and CDR2 from the germline V gene are LNHDA and SQIVND (reference sequence). The CDR3 DNA reads as TGTGCCAGTACTATGGACAGGAACACTGAAGCTTTCTTT. Amino acid sequence: CASTMDRNTEAFF.

This clone was seen only once. The chain has TRBV9 and TRBJ2-3; 9 bases fit TRBD1. The V and J ends lost 0 bases and 5 bases, in that order; junction bases with no gene match: 1. Germline CDR1 is SGDLS and CDR2 is YYNGEE. The CDR3 extends over 14 amino acids. The CDR3 loop reads CASSVGQGVDTQYF. The CDR3, as DNA: TGTGCCAGCAGCGTAGGACAGGGGGTAGATACGCAGTATTTT.

J is TRBJ2-3 and V is TRBV13, with 10 nucleotides matching TRBD2. The J segment lost 6 bases and the V segment lost 5 bases, leaving 17 bases of the junction unmatched. There are 18 residues in the CDR3. Germline-derived CDR1 and CDR2 are PRHDT and FYEKMQ (reference sequence). Here the CDR3 reads CASSPMGTSGKTPDTQYF. The CDR3 bases are TGTGCCAGCAGCCCCATGGGAACTAGCGGGAAGACCCCGGATACGCAGTATTTT.

This chain joins TRBV5-1 and TRBJ2-5; 12 nucleotides line up with TRBD2. This CDR3 spans 14 amino acids. Germline V gene sequence: CDR1 SGHRS, CDR2 YFSETQ. The junction had 1 base not matched to a gene; V was cut back by 3 bases and J by 4 bases. The CDR3 here is CASSSGLAGETQYF. CDR3 coding DNA: TGCGCCAGCAGCTCGGGACTAGCGGGAGAGACCCAGTACTTC.

This chain uses TRBV27 with TRBJ1-4; 9 bases line up with TRBD1. The CDR3 runs to 15 residues. V lost 6 bases to trimming and J lost 4 bases; unmatched junction nucleotides: 6. CDR1 is MNHEY and CDR2 is SMNVEV in the germline V gene (reference sequence). The CDR3 spells CASRGLDRGNEKLFF. CDR3 sequence (DNA): TGTGCCAGCAGGGGGCTGGACAGGGGTAATGAAAAACTGTTTTTT.

This clone has just one count. The DNA of the CDR3 is TGTGCCAGCAGTTTGAGGACAGGGGGCCAGCCCCAGCATTTT. This translates into CASSLRTGGQPQHF. The J gene is TRBJ1-5, the V gene TRBV28; TRBD1 matches at 11 bases. The trim removed 3 bases at V and 7 bases at J, leaving 2 bases unmatched. Germline V gene sequence: CDR1 MDHEN, CDR2 SYDVKM. This CDR3 contains 14 residues.

A single count supports this clone. The chain links TRBV30 to TRBJ2-7; D is ambiguous. Trimming stripped 1 base from V and 7 bases from J, with 11 bases between. The V gene's germline CDR1 is GTSNPN and CDR2 SVGIG (reference sequence). CDR3 length equals 12 residues. CDR3 nucleotide sequence: TGTGCCTGGAGTGACTACGTCCGGGAGCAGTACTTC. It encodes CAWSDYVREQYF.

The rearrangement uses TRBV5-4 and TRBJ2-1; 8 bases fit TRBD1. J lost 4 bases, V lost 8 bases, and 8 bases had no gene match. Germline V gene sequence: CDR1 SGHNT, CDR2 YYREEE (reference sequence). There are 14 residues in the CDR3. The CDR3 here is CASFRQGLYNEQFF. The CDR3 coding sequence is TGTGCCAGTTTTCGACAGGGGCTATACAATGAGCAGTTCTTC.

This chain links TRBV2 with TRBJ1-1; 7 bases map to TRBD1. After removal of 6 bases from V and 1 base from J, the junction contained 14 bases not matched to a gene. Germline loops: CDR1 SNHLY, CDR2 FYNNEI. The CDR3 sequence is 17 residues long. The CDR3 nucleotides read TGTGCCAGCAGAAGTAGAGGGGGCCGGGTAAAGAACACTGAAGCTTTCTTT. Its translation: CASRSRGGRVKNTEAFF.

This sequence joins TRBV6-6 and TRBJ1-2; D possibly corresponds to TRBD1 (6 bases). Deletions cut 0 bases from V and 2 bases from J, with 7 bases between. The CDR3 runs 14 residues. CDR1 is MNHNY, CDR2 SVGAGI, per germline (reference sequence). The CDR3 region has the DNA TGTGCCAGCAGTTACTCAACAGGGAACTATGGCTACACCTTC. It specifies CASSYSTGNYGYTF.

The J gene is TRBJ2-6, the V gene TRBV6-6; tentative D call: TRBD2 (5 bases). Trimming cost V 1 base and J 2 bases, with 6 bases left between them. The CDR3 covers 15 residues. Germline values: CDR1 MNHNY, CDR2 SVGAGI (reference sequence). The CDR3 nucleotides read TGTGCCAGCAGTTACTGGGGAGCTGGGGCCAACGTCCTGACTTTC. It encodes CASSYWGAGANVLTF.

V usage is TRBV3-1 (or the pseudogene TRBV3-2) and J usage is TRBJ2-1; D is perhaps TRBD2 (6 bases). Deletions cut 1 base from V and 8 bases from J, with 9 bases between. The V gene's germline CDR1 is LGHDT and CDR2 YNNKEL (reference sequence). The CDR3 runs to 13 residues. CDR3 coding DNA: TGTGCCAGCAGCCAAGTCGGGGGAGATGAGCAGTTCTTC. Amino acids: CASSQVGGDEQFF.

The V and J genes are TRBV28 and TRBJ2-7; D may be TRBD1 (6 bases). Trimming cost V 3 bases and J 2 bases, with 8 bases left between them. The CDR3 spans 13 residues. Looked up from germline, CDR1 is MDHEN and CDR2 is SYDVKM. CDR3 nucleotides: TGTGCCAGCAGTTTTAGGGACACCTACGAGCAGTACTTC. The encoded protein is CASSFRDTYEQYF.

The chain employs TRBV6-6 and TRBJ1-2, with D unclear. V lost 4 bases, J lost 3 bases, and 3 bases lay in between. CDR1 is MNHNY, CDR2 SVGAGI, per germline (reference sequence). The CDR3 extends over 11 amino acids. The CDR3 bases are TGTGCCAGCAGTTGGGACTATGGCTACACCTTC. Encoded protein: CASSWDYGYTF.

The J gene is TRBJ1-2, the V gene TRBV19; D is ambiguous. Germline CDR1 is LNHDA and CDR2 is SQIVND (reference sequence). Trimming stripped 4 bases from V and 7 bases from J, with 10 bases between. This CDR3 comprises 12 residues. The CDR3 region has the DNA TGTGCCAGTAGTACCGCTTCGGTTGGCTACACCTTC. It is translated as CASSTASVGYTF.

This chain connects TRBV30 to TRBJ1-4, with TRBD1 matching over 9 bases. CDR1 and CDR2 (germline): GTSNPN, SVGIG (reference sequence). This CDR3 is 12 amino acids long. The junction had 6 bases not matched to a gene; V was cut back by 4 bases and J by 12 bases. CDR3 nucleotide sequence: TGTGCCTGGAACAGGGGGCCCAGGGAACTGTTTTTT. This codes for CAWNRGPRELFF.

The CDR3 protein is CASSQGTASGNTIYF. The CDR3 DNA sequence: TGCGCCAGCAGCCAGGGGACAGCCTCTGGAAACACCATATATTTT. V is TRBV5-1 and J is TRBJ1-3; 7 positions agree with TRBD1. The germline gives CDR1 SGHRS, CDR2 YFSETQ. The CDR3 consists of 15 residues. V dropped 4 bases and J dropped 0; count of bases not matched to a gene: 4.

V and J are TRBV7-9 and TRBJ2-7; possibly TRBD1 or TRBD2 for D (5 bases each). This CDR3 spans 14 amino acids. Trimming pared 4 bases from V and 4 bases from J, leaving 14 bases between. The V gene's germline CDR1 is SEHNR and CDR2 FQNEAQ (reference sequence). The CDR3 nucleotides are TGTGCCAGCAGCTACCGGGACGCACTGTACGAGCAGTACTTC. It is translated as CASSYRDALYEQYF.